This T cell receptor (beta chain) was captured by sequencing in a study of cytomegalovirus exposure and HLA in healthy donors. Regarding the study as a whole: Certain sequence variants were highly shared and formed a cluster, and this cluster was likely a sequencing artifact. Investigators reported more than 150 TCR beta chains as tied to cytomegalovirus. CMV serostatus was the sole immune exposure data available.

J lost 2 bases, V lost 1 base, and 8 bases had no gene match. This CDR3 has 16 amino acids. Looked up from germline, CDR1 is GTSNPN and CDR2 is SVGIG (reference sequence). In the PCR, 60 Vbeta and 13 Jbeta primers were used. TCRdb's copy holds only in-frame clones and misses some; the assay was immunoSEQ multiplex PCR. The table shows 150,000 to 200,000 clones, with roughly 70% occurring only once. Remarks on this clone: Its antigen remains unknown.

Sequenced input: PBMCs. This chain links TRBV30 with TRBJ1-2, with 9 nucleotides matching TRBD1. The sequence was obtained from a male donor in good health and CMV-seronegative. Here the CDR3 DNA reads TGTGCCTGGAGTGCTCGGACAGGGGATTTGAACTATGGCTACACCTTC. This codes for CAWSARTGDLNYGYTF.